A selection of T cell receptor beta chains follows, all from one sample in a study of T cells in Graves' hyperthyroidism and ophthalmopathy. From the multiplex PCR reads, TCRdb called clonotypes with MiXCR, one entry per CDR3 protein. The data contain roughly 300,000 distinct CDR3 sequences, about 18% of them singletons. The specimen sequenced was blood. These receptors were collected from a woman between 45 and 60 years old with Graves' hyperthyroidism. Both conserved end residues are part of each CDR3. The D gene is left open where the match is weak. Expanded clones get a size class; other rows say once, few or many, or leave the size out.

CDR3aa: CASRQRTGRSPLHF; CDR3nt: TGTGCCAGCAGACAACGGACAGGGCGATCACCCCTCCACTTT; j_gene: TRBJ1-6; d_gene: TRBD1; abundance: few; v_gene: TRBV28
CDR3aa: CASSVVGTGKGYTF; CDR3nt: TGTGCCAGCAGCGTAGTTGGGACAGGGAAGGGCTACACCTTC; j_gene: TRBJ1-2; d_gene: TRBD1; abundance: once; v_gene: TRBV9
CDR3aa: CASRVAGNNQPQHF; CDR3nt: TGTGCCAGCAGGGTTGCGGGTAACAATCAGCCCCAGCATTTT; j_gene: TRBJ1-5; d_gene: .; abundance: .; v_gene: TRBV27
CDR3aa: CASLGGGTGETQYF; CDR3nt: TGTGCCAGCCTCGGGGGGGGAACGGGAGAGACCCAGTACTTC; j_gene: TRBJ2-5; d_gene: TRBD2; abundance: many; v_gene: TRBV28
CDR3aa: CASSRQGNRGQSTDTQYF; CDR3nt: TGTGCCAGTAGTAGACAGGGTAACCGGGGACAGAGCACAGATACGCAGTATTTT; j_gene: TRBJ2-3; d_gene: TRBD1; abundance: once; v_gene: TRBV19
CDR3aa: CASSRPSGGDNEQFF; CDR3nt: TGTGCCAGCAGCCGTCCTAGCGGGGGGGACAATGAGCAGTTCTTC; j_gene: TRBJ2-1; d_gene: TRBD2; abundance: many; v_gene: TRBV2
CDR3aa: CASSYFLRGYTF; CDR3nt: TGTGCCAGCAGTTACTTCCTAAGGGGCTACACCTTC; j_gene: TRBJ1-2; d_gene: .; abundance: .; v_gene: TRBV6-5
CDR3aa: CASSEFMDSPLHF; CDR3nt: TGTGCCAGCAGTGAGTTTATGGATTCACCCCTCCACTTT; j_gene: TRBJ1-6; d_gene: .; abundance: .; v_gene: TRBV6-1
CDR3aa: CASSPPGQGAGPQHF; CDR3nt: TGTGCCAGCTCCCCTCCGGGACAGGGGGCCGGGCCCCAGCATTTT; j_gene: TRBJ1-5; d_gene: TRBD1; abundance: .; v_gene: TRBV18
CDR3aa: CSARVGGPNEQFF; CDR3nt: TGCAGTGCTAGAGTCGGGGGGCCCAATGAGCAGTTCTTC; j_gene: TRBJ2-1; d_gene: .; abundance: few; v_gene: TRBV20-1
CDR3aa: CSAIPGTGNQPQHF; CDR3nt: TGCAGTGCTATCCCCGGGACAGGCAATCAGCCCCAGCATTTT; j_gene: TRBJ1-5; d_gene: TRBD1; abundance: many; v_gene: TRBV20-1
CDR3aa: CASSVLAGGPADTQYF; CDR3nt: TGTGCCAGCAGCGTTCTAGCGGGGGGGCCTGCAGATACGCAGTATTTT; j_gene: TRBJ2-3; d_gene: TRBD2; abundance: .; v_gene: TRBV9
CDR3aa: CASSGGAGGRSYNEQFF; CDR3nt: TGTGCCAGCAGCGGAGGGGCGGGGGGGAGATCCTACAATGAGCAGTTCTTC; j_gene: TRBJ2-1; d_gene: TRBD2; abundance: many; v_gene: TRBV2
CDR3aa: CASSRGEATNEKLFF; CDR3nt: TGTGCCAGTTCTAGGGGGGAAGCAACTAATGAAAAACTGTTTTTT; j_gene: TRBJ1-4; d_gene: .; abundance: few; v_gene: TRBV12-3/TRBV12-4
CDR3aa: CASREGLNYGYTF; CDR3nt: TGTGCCAGCAGGGAGGGCCTCAACTATGGCTACACCTTC; j_gene: TRBJ1-2; d_gene: .; abundance: many; v_gene: TRBV28
CDR3aa: CAISTQETQYF; CDR3nt: TGTGCCATCAGTACCCAAGAGACCCAGTACTTC; j_gene: TRBJ2-5; d_gene: .; abundance: many; v_gene: TRBV10-3
CDR3aa: CSAGRLDSRGDTQYF; CDR3nt: TGCAGTGCTGGCAGACTAGACAGTAGAGGAGATACGCAGTATTTT; j_gene: TRBJ2-3; d_gene: .; abundance: once; v_gene: TRBV20-1
CDR3aa: CAWSPQGGGYTF; CDR3nt: TGTGCCTGGAGTCCGCAGGGGGGAGGCTACACCTTC; j_gene: TRBJ1-2; d_gene: TRBD1; abundance: many; v_gene: TRBV30
CDR3aa: CASSLTGGNNQPQHF; CDR3nt: TGTGCCAGCAGTTTAACTGGGGGCAACAATCAGCCCCAGCATTTT; j_gene: TRBJ1-5; d_gene: .; abundance: many; v_gene: TRBV28
CDR3aa: CASSLGLAGGVEQYF; CDR3nt: TGTGCCAGCAGCTTAGGGCTAGCGGGAGGCGTTGAGCAGTACTTC; j_gene: TRBJ2-7; d_gene: TRBD2; abundance: .; v_gene: TRBV7-9
CDR3aa: CSARGQGLYGYTF; CDR3nt: TGCAGTGCTAGAGGGCAGGGCCTCTATGGCTACACCTTC; j_gene: TRBJ1-2; d_gene: .; abundance: few; v_gene: TRBV20-1
CDR3aa: CASWGEGQNQPQHF; CDR3nt: TGTGCCAGCTGGGGGGAGGGGCAGAATCAGCCCCAGCATTTT; j_gene: TRBJ1-5; d_gene: .; abundance: many; v_gene: TRBV28
CDR3aa: CASAYHGLAPEQYF; CDR3nt: TGTGCCAGCGCCTACCATGGGTTAGCCCCCGAGCAGTACTTC; j_gene: TRBJ2-7; d_gene: .; abundance: few; v_gene: TRBV2
CDR3aa: CAWSVLAGGTYGYTF; CDR3nt: TGTGCCTGGAGTGTACTGGCAGGAGGAACCTATGGCTACACCTTC; j_gene: TRBJ1-2; d_gene: .; abundance: many; v_gene: TRBV30
CDR3aa: CASGGVSNSNQPQHF; CDR3nt: TGTGCCAGCGGAGGGGTTTCCAATAGCAATCAGCCCCAGCATTTT; j_gene: TRBJ1-5; d_gene: .; abundance: many; v_gene: TRBV28
CDR3aa: CASSPLKQEGETQYF; CDR3nt: TGTGCCAGCTCACCACTGAAGCAGGAGGGGGAGACCCAGTACTTC; j_gene: TRBJ2-5; d_gene: .; abundance: .; v_gene: TRBV18
CDR3aa: CATSDPLEAYGRYNEQFF; CDR3nt: TGTGCCACCAGTGATCCACTCGAGGCATACGGCCGCTACAATGAGCAGTTCTTC; j_gene: TRBJ2-1; d_gene: .; abundance: few; v_gene: TRBV24-1
CDR3aa: CASSESGIPSYEQYF; CDR3nt: TGTGCCAGCAGTGAATCGGGGATCCCCTCCTACGAGCAGTACTTC; j_gene: TRBJ2-7; d_gene: .; abundance: .; v_gene: TRBV6-1
CDR3aa: CASSWGEEEAFF; CDR3nt: TGTGCCAGCAGCTGGGGGGAGGAGGAAGCTTTCTTT; j_gene: TRBJ1-1; d_gene: .; abundance: .; v_gene: TRBV7-9
CDR3aa: CASRRTGPLGNEQFF; CDR3nt: TGTGCCAGCAGGCGTACAGGACCTTTAGGCAATGAGCAGTTCTTC; j_gene: TRBJ2-1; d_gene: .; abundance: many; v_gene: TRBV11-2
CDR3aa: CASSFGGSSTDTQYF; CDR3nt: TGTGCCAGCAGTTTTGGCGGGTCTAGCACAGATACGCAGTATTTT; j_gene: TRBJ2-3; d_gene: .; abundance: many; v_gene: TRBV12-3/TRBV12-4
CDR3aa: CASSYDSIYSYEQYF; CDR3nt: TGTGCCAGCAGTTACGACTCGATCTACTCCTACGAGCAGTACTTC; j_gene: TRBJ2-7; d_gene: .; abundance: .; v_gene: TRBV6-2/TRBV6-3
CDR3aa: CSAREPGRANYGYTF; CDR3nt: TGCAGTGCTAGAGAGCCGGGGAGAGCTAACTATGGCTACACCTTC; j_gene: TRBJ1-2; d_gene: .; abundance: .; v_gene: TRBV20-1
CDR3aa: CASSLLTGIGTEAFF; CDR3nt: TGCGCCAGCAGCCTACTGACAGGAATTGGCACTGAAGCTTTCTTT; j_gene: TRBJ1-1; d_gene: .; abundance: .; v_gene: TRBV4-1
CDR3aa: CASSPPGLAGNNEQFF; CDR3nt: TGTGCCAGCTCACCACCGGGACTAGCGGGGAACAATGAGCAGTTCTTC; j_gene: TRBJ2-1; d_gene: TRBD2; abundance: .; v_gene: TRBV18
CDR3aa: CASSSSLEGLAGGPTDTQYF; CDR3nt: TGTGCCAGCAGTTCCTCGCTGGAGGGACTAGCGGGAGGGCCCACAGATACGCAGTATTTT; j_gene: TRBJ2-3; d_gene: TRBD2; abundance: many; v_gene: TRBV12-3/TRBV12-4
CDR3aa: CASSLVWDKTYEQYF; CDR3nt: TGTGCCAGCAGCTTAGTATGGGACAAGACCTACGAGCAGTACTTC; j_gene: TRBJ2-7; d_gene: .; abundance: many; v_gene: TRBV7-2